The clone carrying this T cell receptor beta chain was observed a handful of times. What it recognizes is unknown. The data derive from a study of T-cell memory formation after mild COVID-19. Germline V gene lookup returns CDR1 SGHRS and CDR2 YFSETQ. The CDR3 has 14 amino acids. Trimming removed 2 bases from V and 4 bases from J, with 10 bases in between. Study results and caveats: Day 15 to 85 contracting clones showed balanced CD4/CD8; later expanders leaned CD4+. CD4+ contracting clones were found mainly in CM and EM, and CD8+ ones in EMRA. Cross-reactive memory seemingly joined, as some responding clones were found in pre-infection memory.

5'RACE with constant-segment primers yielded barcoded, UMI-tagged TCR alpha and TCR beta cDNA libraries. MiXCR, run by TCRdb on the 5' RACE reads, gives a single entry per CDR3 protein. The table records about 340,000 distinct CDR3 sequences, approximately 13% of them present only once. This sequence originates from a man in his late teens or twenties who had mild COVID-19 (a few samples of this study predate the infection). Cell type and time point are not known. V gene TRBV5-1 combines with J gene TRBJ2-1; possible D gene TRBD1, 6 bases. Input material: PBMCs or a T cell subset sorted from them (not recorded which). CDR3 DNA sequence: TGCGCCAGCAGCTTCCCAGGGGATTACAATGAGCAGTTCTTC. Its translation: CASSFPGDYNEQFF. Drawing the rest from reference TRBV5-1 and TRBJ2-1, the complete variable domain is KAGVTQTPRYLIKTRGQQVTLSCSPISGHRSVSWYQQTPGQGLQFLFEYFSETQRNKGNFPGRFSGRQFSNSRSEMNVSTLELGDSALYLCASSFPGDYNEQFFGPGTRLTVL.